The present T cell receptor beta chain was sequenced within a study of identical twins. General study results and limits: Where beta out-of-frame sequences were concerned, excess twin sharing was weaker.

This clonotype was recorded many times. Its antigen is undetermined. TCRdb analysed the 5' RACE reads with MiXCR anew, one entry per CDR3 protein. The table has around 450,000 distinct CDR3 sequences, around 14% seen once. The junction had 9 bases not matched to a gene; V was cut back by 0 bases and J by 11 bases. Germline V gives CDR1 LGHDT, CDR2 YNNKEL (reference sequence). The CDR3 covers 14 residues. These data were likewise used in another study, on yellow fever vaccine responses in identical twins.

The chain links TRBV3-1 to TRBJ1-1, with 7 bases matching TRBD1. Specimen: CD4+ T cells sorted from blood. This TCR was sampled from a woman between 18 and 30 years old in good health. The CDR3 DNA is TGTGCCAGCAGCCAAGACCTAGACAGGGTACGGGCTTTCTTT. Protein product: CASSQDLDRVRAFF.